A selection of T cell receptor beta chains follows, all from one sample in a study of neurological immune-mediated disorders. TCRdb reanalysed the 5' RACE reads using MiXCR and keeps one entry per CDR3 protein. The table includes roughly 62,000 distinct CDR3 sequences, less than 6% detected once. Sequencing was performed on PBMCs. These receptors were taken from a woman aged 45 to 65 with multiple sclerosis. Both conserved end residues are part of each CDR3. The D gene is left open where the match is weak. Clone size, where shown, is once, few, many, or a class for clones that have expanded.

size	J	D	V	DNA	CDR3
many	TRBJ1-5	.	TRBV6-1	TGTGCCAGCAGTGATGGTTATCAGCCCCAGCATTTT	CASSDGYQPQHF
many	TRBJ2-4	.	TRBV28	TGTGCCGCTGCGCCTGGGGGGGCCATAGCCAAAAACATTCAGTACTTC	CAAAPGGAIAKNIQYF
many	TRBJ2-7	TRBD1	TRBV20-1	TGCAGTGCCCGGGACAGTCGGATCGGCTACGAGCAGTACTTC	CSARDSRIGYEQYF
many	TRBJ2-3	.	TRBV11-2	TGTGCCAGCAGCTTTCGGGGCCCAGATACGCAGTATTTT	CASSFRGPDTQYF
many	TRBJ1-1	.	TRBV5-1	TGCGCCAGCAGCAGTACTACTATCACAGATTACACTGAAGCTTTCTTT	CASSSTTITDYTEAFF
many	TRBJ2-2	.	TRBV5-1	TGCGCCAGCAGCTTGAGGACTACGAACACCGGGGAGCTGTTTTTT	CASSLRTTNTGELFF
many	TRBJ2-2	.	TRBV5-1	TGCGCCAGCAGCTTTAATGGTCCTGCGAACACCGGGGAGCTGTTTTTT	CASSFNGPANTGELFF
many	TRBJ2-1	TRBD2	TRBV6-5	TGTGCCAGCATCGAAACTTTAGCGGGGGGCTTTAATGAGCAGTTCTTC	CASIETLAGGFNEQFF
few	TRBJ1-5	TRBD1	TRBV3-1	TGTGCCAGCAGCCAGGTATCAGGGGGCGGTCAGCCCCAGCATTTT	CASSQVSGGGQPQHF
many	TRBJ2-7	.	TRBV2	TGTGCCAGCATCCCCGGGACTCTGGGTTTCGAGCAGTACTTC	CASIPGTLGFEQYF
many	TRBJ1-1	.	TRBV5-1	TGCGCCAGCAGGGAGGGAGTTGAAGCTTTCTTT	CASREGVEAFF
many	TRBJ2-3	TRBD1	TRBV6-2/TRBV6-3	TGTGCCAGCAGTCGGACAGGCTCCACAGATACGCAGTATTTT	CASSRTGSTDTQYF
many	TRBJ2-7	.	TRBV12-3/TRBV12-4	TGTGCCAGCAGTTTAGGCCAAGCCTTCTACGAGCAGTACTTC	CASSLGQAFYEQYF
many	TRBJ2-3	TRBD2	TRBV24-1	TGTGCCACCAGTGATACCGGGACTAGCGGTGATACGCAGTATTTT	CATSDTGTSGDTQYF
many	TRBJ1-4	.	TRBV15	TGTGCCACCAGCCCCGGCAGGTCTAATGAAAAACTGTTTTTT	CATSPGRSNEKLFF
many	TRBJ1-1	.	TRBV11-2	TGTGCCAGCAGCTTATATGGGGCCGGCACTGAAGCTTTCTTT	CASSLYGAGTEAFF
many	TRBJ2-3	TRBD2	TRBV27	TGTGCCAGCAGTTTATTCAGCGGGGGGAAATCAGATACGCAGTATTTT	CASSLFSGGKSDTQYF
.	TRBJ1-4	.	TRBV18	TGTGCCAGCTCACCAAGGACAGCCGAAAAAGAAAAACTGTTTTTT	CASSPRTAEKEKLFF
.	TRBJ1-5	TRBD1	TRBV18	TGTGCCAGCTCACCACCGGGGACAGGCTCTAATCAGCCCCAGAATTTT	CASSPPGTGSNQPQNF
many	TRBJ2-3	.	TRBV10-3	TGTGCCATCGGGATCAGCACAGATACGCAGTATTTT	CAIGISTDTQYF
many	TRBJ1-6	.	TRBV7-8	TGTGCCAGCAGCCCTGAGACAACGTATTCACCCCTCCACTTT	CASSPETTYSPLHF
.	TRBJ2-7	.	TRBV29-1	TGCAGCGTGGGAAAGGTGGGAGAGCAGTACTTC	CSVGKVGEQYF
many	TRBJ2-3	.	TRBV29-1	TGCAGCGTTCGGTCGTCTAGCACAGATACGCAGTATTTT	CSVRSSSTDTQYF
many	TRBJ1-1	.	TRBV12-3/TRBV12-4	TGTGCCAGCAGTTCCCATGGGGCTGAAGCTTTCTTT	CASSSHGAEAFF
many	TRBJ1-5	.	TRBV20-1	TGCAGTGCCACGGGGGTGCAGGGCGGGCAGCCCCAGAATTTT	CSATGVQGGQPQNF
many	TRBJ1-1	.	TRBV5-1	TGCGCCAGCAGCGTACAGGATAGGGCTGAAGCTTTCTTT	CASSVQDRAEAFF
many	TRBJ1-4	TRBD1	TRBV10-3	TGTGCCATCAGTTTGACAGGGCAATTCGGTGAAAAACTGTTTTTT	CAISLTGQFGEKLFF
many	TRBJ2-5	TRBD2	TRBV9	TGTGCCAGCAGCGTCGGGACTAGCGGGGCGTCATCAGAGACCCAGTACTTC	CASSVGTSGASSETQYF
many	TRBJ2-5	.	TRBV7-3	TGTGCCAGCAGCTTAAATGGGGGAACTGAAGAGACCCAGTACTTC	CASSLNGGTEETQYF
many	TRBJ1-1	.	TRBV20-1	TGCAGTGCCAGCCCGACCTCTTCCCGAGGCACTGAAGCTTTCTTT	CSASPTSSRGTEAFF
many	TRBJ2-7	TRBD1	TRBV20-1	TGCAGTGCCCCGACAGGGTCCTACGAGCAGTACTTC	CSAPTGSYEQYF
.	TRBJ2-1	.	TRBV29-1	TGCAGCGTGGGGGCCCCACACAATGAGCAGTTCTTC	CSVGAPHNEQFF
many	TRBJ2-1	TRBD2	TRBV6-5	TGTGCCAGCAGTGGGACTAGCGGGAGGGATGAGCAGTTCTTC	CASSGTSGRDEQFF
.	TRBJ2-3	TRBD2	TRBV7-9	TGTGCCAGCAGTTCCGGGACTAGCGATACGCAGTATTTT	CASSSGTSDTQYF
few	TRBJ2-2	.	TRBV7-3	TGTGCCAGCAGCTTTTCTTGGGGCGGGGAGCTGTTTTTT	CASSFSWGGELFF
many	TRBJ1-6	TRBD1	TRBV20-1	TGCAGTGCTAGAGGTCAGGGGGACGGATCACCCCTCCACTTT	CSARGQGDGSPLHF
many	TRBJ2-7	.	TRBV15	TGTGCCACCAGCAGAGACTCAACCTACGAGCAGTACTTC	CATSRDSTYEQYF
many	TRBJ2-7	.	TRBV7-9	TGTGCCAGCAGCTCGACCTACGAGCAGTACTTC	CASSSTYEQYF